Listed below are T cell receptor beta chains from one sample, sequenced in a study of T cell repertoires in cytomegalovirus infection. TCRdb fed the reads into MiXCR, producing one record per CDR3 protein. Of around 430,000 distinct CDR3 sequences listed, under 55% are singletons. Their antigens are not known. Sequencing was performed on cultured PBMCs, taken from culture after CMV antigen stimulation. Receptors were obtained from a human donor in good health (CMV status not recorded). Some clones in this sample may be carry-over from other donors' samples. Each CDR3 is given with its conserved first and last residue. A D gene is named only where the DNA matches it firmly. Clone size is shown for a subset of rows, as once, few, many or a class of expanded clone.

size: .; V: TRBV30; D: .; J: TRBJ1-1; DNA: TGTGCCTGGAGTAGGTGGGGGGGGACTGAAGCTTTCTTT; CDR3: CAWSRWGGTEAFF
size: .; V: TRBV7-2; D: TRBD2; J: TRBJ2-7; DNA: TGTGCCAGCAGCCCTGACGCGGTGGGGCGGGGGGGCCCCGAGCAGTACTTC; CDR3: CASSPDAVGRGGPEQYF
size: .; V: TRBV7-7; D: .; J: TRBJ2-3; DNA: TGTGCCAGCAGTTCGGACGGAGATACGCAGTATTTT; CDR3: CASSSDGDTQYF
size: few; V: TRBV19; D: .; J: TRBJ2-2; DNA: TGTGCCAGTACCCTGGGGGACACCCTCACCGGGGAGCTGTTTTTT; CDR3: CASTLGDTLTGELFF
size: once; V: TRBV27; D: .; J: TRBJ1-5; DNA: TGTGCCAGCAGCCTCCGGGGTTATGGCAATCAGCCCCAGCATTTT; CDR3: CASSLRGYGNQPQHF
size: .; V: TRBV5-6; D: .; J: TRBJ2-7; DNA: TGTGCCAGCGGTAAATGGGGATCCTACGAGCAGTACTTC; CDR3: CASGKWGSYEQYF
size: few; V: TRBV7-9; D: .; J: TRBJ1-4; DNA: TGTGCCAGCAGCTTAGGCCGGCGATGGGATAGTGAAAAACTGTTTTTT; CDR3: CASSLGRRWDSEKLFF
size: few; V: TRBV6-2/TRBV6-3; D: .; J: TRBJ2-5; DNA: TGTGCCAGCAGTTCGCGAATAGCGGAGCAACAAGAGACCCAGTACTTC; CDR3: CASSSRIAEQQETQYF
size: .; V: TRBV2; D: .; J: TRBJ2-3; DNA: TGTGCCAGCAGTGAAGGGGATACGCAGTATTTT; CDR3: CASSEGDTQYF
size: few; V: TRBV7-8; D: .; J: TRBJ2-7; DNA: TGTGCCAGCAGGGTAGCGTGGGGCAACGAGCAGTACTTC; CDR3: CASRVAWGNEQYF
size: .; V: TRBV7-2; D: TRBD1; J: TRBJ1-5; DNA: TGTGCCAGCAGCCCACAGGGGCAGCCCCAGCATTTT; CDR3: CASSPQGQPQHF
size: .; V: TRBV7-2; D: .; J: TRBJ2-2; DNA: TGTGCCAGCAGCTTAGTGGGGTTAGAGACCGGGGAGCTGTTTTTT; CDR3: CASSLVGLETGELFF
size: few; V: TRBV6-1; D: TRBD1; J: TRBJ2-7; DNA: TGTGCCAGCAGGAGGACAGGAGTTTACGAGCAGTACTTC; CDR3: CASRRTGVYEQYF
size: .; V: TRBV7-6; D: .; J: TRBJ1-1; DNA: TGTGCCAGCAGCCCCGACACGGACCCTGAAGCTTTCTTT; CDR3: CASSPDTDPEAFF
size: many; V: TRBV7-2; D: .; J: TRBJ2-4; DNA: TGTGCCAGCAGCTTAGGTCTCGGGGGAAACATTCAGTACTTC; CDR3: CASSLGLGGNIQYF
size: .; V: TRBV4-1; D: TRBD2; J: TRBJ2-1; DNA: TGCGCCAGCAGCCAAAGAAGTACTAGCGACGATGAGCAGTTCTTC; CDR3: CASSQRSTSDDEQFF
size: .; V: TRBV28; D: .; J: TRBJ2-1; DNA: TGTGCCAGCGAATCCCCCTTGGGGGTCGTGAATGAGCAGTTCTTC; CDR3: CASESPLGVVNEQFF
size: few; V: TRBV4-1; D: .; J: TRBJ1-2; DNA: TGCGCCAGCAGCCAAGAAGGGCAGTTCTATGGCTACACCTTC; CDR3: CASSQEGQFYGYTF
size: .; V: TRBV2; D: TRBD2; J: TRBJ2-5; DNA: TGTGCCACCTCGACTAGCGGGGGGGAGACCCAGTACTTC; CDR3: CATSTSGGETQYF
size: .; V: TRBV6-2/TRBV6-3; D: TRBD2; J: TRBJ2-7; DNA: TGTGCCAGCAGTAGCGGGAGGTCCTCCAATACCGAGCAGTACTTC; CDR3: CASSSGRSSNTEQYF
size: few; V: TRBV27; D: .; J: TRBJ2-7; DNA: TGTGCCAGCAGTCCAGGACGAAACTACGAGCAGTACTTC; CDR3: CASSPGRNYEQYF
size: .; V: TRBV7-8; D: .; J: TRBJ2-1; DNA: TGTGCCAGCAGCTCCCACTTAGGGAGCTCCTACAATGAGCAGTTCTTC; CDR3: CASSSHLGSSYNEQFF
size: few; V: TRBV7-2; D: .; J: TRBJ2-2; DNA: TGTGCCAGCAGCCCTCGGGCCGTAATTAACACCGGGGAGCTGTTTTTT; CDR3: CASSPRAVINTGELFF
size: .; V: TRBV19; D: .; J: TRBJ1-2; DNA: TGTGCCAGTAGTCCGACAGCTTACTATGGCTACACCTTC; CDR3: CASSPTAYYGYTF
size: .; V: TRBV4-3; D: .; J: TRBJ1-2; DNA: TGCGCCAGCAGCCAAAGCCTCCGTACAGGTTTATCGGATTATGGCTACACCTTC; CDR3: CASSQSLRTGLSDYGYTF
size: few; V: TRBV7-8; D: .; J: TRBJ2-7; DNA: TGTGCCAGCAGGTACTCTTCCTCCTACGAGCAGTACTTC; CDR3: CASRYSSSYEQYF
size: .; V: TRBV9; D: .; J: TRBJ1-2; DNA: TGTGCCAGCAGCGGTCAGGGGTTAGATGGCTACACCTTC; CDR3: CASSGQGLDGYTF
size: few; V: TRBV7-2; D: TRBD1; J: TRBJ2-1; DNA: TGTGCCAGCAGCTTAGCGAACCTTGACAGGGGGCTAAGCTACAATGAGCAGTTCTTC; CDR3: CASSLANLDRGLSYNEQFF
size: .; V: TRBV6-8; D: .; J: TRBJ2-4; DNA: TGTGCCAGCAGTTACCTGGGGCCCCTAGCCAAAAACATTCAGTACTTC; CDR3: CASSYLGPLAKNIQYF
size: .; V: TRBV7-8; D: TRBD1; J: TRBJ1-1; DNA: TGTGCCAGCAGCTCCGGACAGGGAATGAACACTGAAGCTTTCTTT; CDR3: CASSSGQGMNTEAFF
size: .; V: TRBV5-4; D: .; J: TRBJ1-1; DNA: TGTGCCAGCAGCCGCGCTCAGGCAGGAGCAATGAACACTGAAGCTTTCTTT; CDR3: CASSRAQAGAMNTEAFF